The present entry profiles one TCR beta chain with its context. Antigen: not known. TCRdb reworked the 5' RACE reads into one entry per CDR3 protein, no DNA. Seen in this sample are 250,000 or so distinct CDR3 sequences; the ten most common clones hold around 3.9%. The data belong to a study of T cells expressing NK-cell markers. Whole-study context: Serological testing identified seven of the eight sequenced donors as HCMV-seropositive and one as seronegative.

Germline values: CDR1 SQVTM, CDR2 ANQGSEA. CDR3 length equals 12 residues. Findings of the study overall: Whether expanded NKG2C+ T cell clones were HCMV-specific remained unclear.

This sequence originates from a woman aged 18 to 75 in good health. The genes are TRBV29-1 and TRBJ1-4. The sample taken for sequencing was blood T cells: a sorted CD56 or NKG2C T cell subset, CD4+ or CD8+ T cells, or bulk PBMC T cells (not recorded which). CDR3 sequence: CSVRSRNEKLFF.